The clone carrying this TCR beta chain was counted many times. The CDR3 is 13 residues long. Germline V gene sequence: CDR1 SEHNR, CDR2 FQNEAQ (reference sequence). The V and J ends lost 5 bases and 2 bases respectively, with 9 bases between them. This sample was taken from a study of HIV-infected patients and healthy controls. No cell fractionation was done, so the repertoire covers all unsorted peripheral blood T cells. Reverse transcription used approximately 500 ng RNA and constant-region primers for alpha and beta. Using multiplexing indices, alpha and beta chain libraries were generated apart by chain-specific third strand synthesis. MiXCR was run by TCRdb on the 5' RACE reads, yielding one entry per CDR3 protein. The table has about 19,000 distinct CDR3 sequences, roughly 8.9% seen once.

The chain recombines TRBV7-9 with TRBJ2-5, with D unresolved. This clonotype was obtained from an adult in good health. What was sequenced was blood. CDR3 coding DNA: TGTGCCAGCAGCCCCAGAGATCAAGAGACCCAGTACTTC. This encodes CASSPRDQETQYF.